This T cell receptor (beta chain) was sequenced in a study of radiation and T cells in renal cell carcinoma. Study conclusions and caveats: In blood, top tumor clones expanded by 2 weeks, shrinking by 4.

Profiled with immunoSEQ multiplex PCR; TCRdb holds only in-frame clones, not every one. The table records some 120,000 clones, 70% to 90% of them present only once. The time point: blood 2 weeks post-SBRT. Treatment described: 15 Gy SBRT to primary tumor, nephrectomy 4 weeks later. Concerning this clone: What it binds is unknown.

The CDR3 spans 13 residues. Germline assignment: CDR1 SGHRS and CDR2 YFSETQ. Trimming at V came to 6 bases and at J to 6 bases, leaving 7 bases not matched to a gene. The sequence derives from a woman aged 60-75 years with renal cell carcinoma. This chain uses TRBV5-1 with TRBJ1-1, with 8 bases fitting TRBD1. The sample consisted of blood, taken from a patient whose treatment included radiotherapy and nephrectomy. CDR3 residues: CASKLGQGPEAFF. In DNA form, the CDR3 reads TGCGCCAGCAAGCTTGGACAGGGCCCTGAAGCTTTCTTT.